One sample yielded the 30 T cell receptor beta chains listed below, sequenced in a study of blood T cell repertoires in COVID-19. Using immunoSEQ multiplex PCR, the repertoire was profiled, and TCRdb retains in-frame clones only, with some absent. This table holds some 120,000 clones, 82% found once. The sequencing input was peripheral blood. These receptors all come from a human donor in a cohort sampled during active COVID-19.

The chain couples TRBV6-2 or TRBV6-3 to TRBJ1-5; no definite D call. V was shortened by 2 bases and J by 0 bases, with 8 bases between the two germline ends. Germline assignment: CDR1 MNHEY and CDR2 SVGEGT. This CDR3 has 15 residues. The CDR3 protein is CASSYRVYSNQPQHF. DNA of the CDR3: TGTGCCAGCAGTTACCGGGTATATAGCAATCAGCCCCAGCATTTT.

The J gene is TRBJ1-5, the V gene TRBV10-2; D gene ambiguous. This CDR3 is 12 amino acids long. Trimming took 4 bases from V and 9 from J, leaving 10 bases between them. Germline CDR1 and CDR2: WSHSY and SAAADI. CDR3 loop: CASSVPEGPQHF. In DNA, the CDR3 is TGCGCCAGCAGTGTCCCCGAGGGGCCCCAGCATTTT.

This clone has only a few counts. CDR3 DNA sequence: TGTGCCAGCAGCCAAGATGCAGGGATCTATGGCTACACCTTC. Amino acid sequence: CASSQDAGIYGYTF. The chain recombines TRBV3-1 (or the pseudogene TRBV3-2) with TRBJ1-2; TRBD1 might be the D (5 bases). Trimming took 0 bases from V and 4 from J, leaving 9 bases between them. Per germline, CDR1 LGHDT and CDR2 YNNKEL (reference sequence). This CDR3 has 14 residues.

This chain joins TRBV7-8 and TRBJ2-3; no clear D. Looked up from germline, CDR1 is SGHVS and CDR2 is FQNEAQ. Trimming cost V 0 bases and J 2 bases, with 15 bases left between them. The CDR3 contains 17 residues. In DNA form, the CDR3 reads TGTGCCAGCAGCTTAGCGCCCGTGGGCTGGCTCACAGATACGCAGTATTTT. Translated: CASSLAPVGWLTDTQYF.

The genes are TRBV23-1 and TRBJ2-7, with TRBD1 matching 7 bases. TRBV23-1 is an ORF for which the function is uncertain. The J segment lost 5 bases and the V segment lost 1 base, leaving 2 bases of the junction unmatched. The CDR3 runs to 13 residues. The DNA of the CDR3 is TGCGCCAGCAGTCAATTAAGGGGGCACGAGCAGTACTTC. The encoded protein is CASSQLRGHEQYF.

The chain carries TRBV3-1 (or the pseudogene TRBV3-2) and TRBJ2-5, with TRBD1 matching 8 bases. The CDR3 is 14 amino acids. V was pared by 5 bases and J by 0 bases, with 2 bases of the junction left unmatched. Germline V lookup: CDR1 LGHDT, CDR2 YNNKEL (reference sequence). This CDR3 reads CASSFRGHQETQYF. The CDR3 DNA sequence: TGTGCCAGCAGCTTCAGGGGGCACCAAGAGACCCAGTACTTC.

V is TRBV5-4 and J is TRBJ2-4; 10 nucleotides agree with TRBD2. This CDR3 is built from 16 residues. Germline assignment: CDR1 SGHNT and CDR2 YYREEE (reference sequence). J was trimmed by 7 bases and V by 4 bases; bases with no gene match: 11. The CDR3 region is CASSQGSGGARNIQYF. CDR3 in DNA: TGTGCCAGCAGCCAAGGGAGCGGGGGGGCCCGGAACATTCAGTACTTC.

The V call is TRBV11-3, the J call TRBJ2-1; 11 nucleotides match TRBD2. The J segment lost 5 bases and the V segment lost 3 bases, leaving 3 bases of the junction unmatched. The CDR3 runs 15 residues. The germline V gene has CDR1 SGHNT and CDR2 YENEEA. The CDR3 region has the DNA TGTGCCAGCAGCTTGGGACTAGCGGAGAACAATGAGCAGTTCTTC. Translated: CASSLGLAENNEQFF.

The table lists this clone with a count of one. The rearrangement uses TRBV6-1 and TRBJ1-4, with TRBD1 identical over 7 bases. Germline V gene data show CDR1 as MNHNS and CDR2 as SASEGT. The CDR3 is 15 amino acids. Losses at the gene ends were 2 bases for V and 7 bases for J; bases not matched to a gene: 7. The CDR3 loop reads CASSERPTGSEKLFF. The DNA of the CDR3 is TGTGCCAGCAGTGAACGACCGACAGGGTCTGAAAAACTGTTTTTT.

V usage is TRBV27 and J usage is TRBJ2-7; D not certain. Germline V gene sequence: CDR1 MNHEY, CDR2 SMNVEV (reference sequence). The CDR3 covers 14 residues. V gave up 2 bases and J gave up 7 bases, with 15 bases separating them. Here the CDR3 reads CASSLRGVPIEQYF. In DNA form, the CDR3 reads TGTGCCAGCAGTTTAAGAGGCGTACCCATAGAGCAGTACTTC.

The chain has TRBV27 and TRBJ2-5; 9 bases align to TRBD1. Germline values: CDR1 MNHEY, CDR2 SMNVEV (reference sequence). Germline trimming cut 6 bases from V and 4 bases from J; bases unmatched to any gene: 9. The CDR3 runs 15 residues. The DNA of the CDR3 is TGTGCCAGCAGGACCGGGACAGGGAGAGGAGAGACCCAGTACTTC. This sequence encodes CASRTGTGRGETQYF.

The rearrangement joins TRBV5-4 to TRBJ1-4; possible D gene TRBD1, 6 bases. CDR3 size: 18 residues. CDR1 is SGHNT, CDR2 YYREEE, per germline (reference sequence). The V end was cut by 0 bases, the J end by 0 bases, with 15 bases between. The CDR3 loop reads CASSLASGASATNEKLFF. The CDR3, as DNA: TGTGCCAGCAGCTTGGCGTCAGGGGCCTCTGCAACTAATGAAAAACTGTTTTTT.

The chain is built from TRBV7-9 and TRBJ1-2; a possible D gene is TRBD1 (5 bases). Germline assignment: CDR1 SEHNR and CDR2 FQNEAQ (reference sequence). CDR3 size: 14 residues. V gave up 5 bases and J gave up 7 bases, with 17 bases separating them. This CDR3 reads CASSPDGERGGYTF. The CDR3 nucleotides read TGTGCCAGCAGCCCGGACGGCGAAAGGGGTGGCTACACCTTC.

This chain links TRBV5-1 with TRBJ2-3, with D tentatively TRBD1 (5 bases). CDR1 SGHRS and CDR2 YFSETQ come from the germline V gene. V lost 0 bases and J lost 4, with 9 bases in between. The CDR3 has 14 amino acids. The CDR3 reads CASSLGQQADTQYF. CDR3 bases: TGCGCCAGCAGCTTGGGGCAACAGGCAGATACGCAGTATTTT. Full variable domain (remainder filled in from reference TRBV5-1 and TRBJ2-3): KAGVTQTPRYLIKTRGQQVTLSCSPISGHRSVSWYQQTPGQGLQFLFEYFSETQRNKGNFPGRFSGRQFSNSRSEMNVSTLELGDSALYLCASSLGQQADTQYFGPGTRLTVL.

The chain couples TRBV10-3 to TRBJ1-2; no definite D call. This CDR3 comprises 15 residues. The V end lost 6 bases, the J end lost 0 bases, and 14 bases lay between the germline ends. Germline V CDR1 and CDR2: ENHRY, SYGVKD. DNA for the CDR3: TGTGCCATCAGGGGGAGTTTGGGGACTAACTATGGCTACACCTTC. This translates into CAIRGSLGTNYGYTF.

This clone was seen more than once but under ten times. The J gene is TRBJ1-1, the V gene TRBV2; possibly TRBD1 for D (5 bases). V gave up 5 bases and J gave up 0 bases, with 10 bases separating them. The CDR3 runs to 14 residues. Germline lookup yields CDR1 SNHLY and CDR2 FYNNEI. The CDR3 sequence is CASSQQEMNTEAFF. CDR3 in DNA: TGTGCCAGCAGTCAACAGGAGATGAACACTGAAGCTTTCTTT.

The DNA for the CDR3 is TGTGCCAGTAGTATCGTGGCCACCGGGGAGCTGTTTTTT. As protein: CASSIVATGELFF. The chain joins TRBV19 to TRBJ2-2, with unresolved D. The V end was cut by 3 bases, the J end by 4 bases, with 6 bases between. CDR3 length: 13 amino acids. CDR1 and CDR2 from the germline V gene are LNHDA and SQIVND (reference sequence).

The rearrangement joins TRBV6-2 or TRBV6-3 to TRBJ1-1, with TRBD1 matching over 8 bases. Trimming removed 0 bases from V and 4 bases from J; junction bases left unmatched: 4. The length of the CDR3 is 15 residues. Germline V gene data show CDR1 as MNHEY and CDR2 as SVGEGT. CDR3 DNA: TGTGCCAGCAGTTACTCAGACAGGGGAGGCACTGAAGCTTTCTTT. This encodes CASSYSDRGGTEAFF.

V is TRBV5-4 and J is TRBJ2-1; 9 bases are shared with TRBD1. The junction had 4 bases not matched to a gene; V was cut back by 4 bases and J by 2 bases. CDR3 length equals 15 residues. Germline V gene sequence: CDR1 SGHNT, CDR2 YYREEE (reference sequence). DNA for the CDR3: TGTGCCAGCAGCGTGGGACAGGGTACCTACAATGAGCAGTTCTTC. The encoded protein is CASSVGQGTYNEQFF.

The chain combines TRBV3-1 (or the pseudogene TRBV3-2) with TRBJ2-5, with D maybe TRBD1 (6 bases). CDR3 length: 15 residues. Germline assignment: CDR1 LGHDT and CDR2 YNNKEL (reference sequence). V lost 3 bases and J lost 4, with 15 bases in between. CDR3 residues: CASSQMTGPRETQYF. CDR3 DNA sequence: TGTGCCAGCAGCCAGATGACAGGACCTCGAGAGACCCAGTACTTC.

There are a few counts of this clone. The chain is built from TRBV25-1 and TRBJ2-3; D is possibly TRBD1 (5 bases). V was trimmed by 5 bases and J by 4 bases, leaving 13 bases between them. The CDR3 is 14 amino acids. CDR1 is MGHDK, CDR2 SYGVNS, per germline. Here the CDR3 reads CASSSGFGPDTQYF. The CDR3 DNA reads TGTGCCAGCAGTTCAGGGTTTGGGCCAGATACGCAGTATTTT.

The chain joins TRBV6-5 to TRBJ1-6, with D possibly TRBD1 on 6 matching bases. V was trimmed by 7 bases and J by 0 bases, leaving 10 bases between them. Germline CDR1 is MNHEY and CDR2 is SVGAGI. CDR3 length equals 15 residues. The CDR3 bases are TGTGCCAGCAACAGGGAGTTCTCCTATAATTCACCCCTCCACTTT. It yields the protein CASNREFSYNSPLHF.

The DNA for the CDR3 is TGTGCCAGCAGCTTAGATCCGCGGGGGGGTGAGCAGTTCTTC. This codes for CASSLDPRGGEQFF. This chain connects TRBV7-9 to TRBJ2-1; 9 bases line up with TRBD2. This CDR3 has 14 amino acids. In germline, CDR1 is SEHNR, CDR2 FQNEAQ (reference sequence). V gave up 1 base and J gave up 9 bases; unmatched junction bases: 4.

This chain joins TRBV7-2 and TRBJ2-7; D remains ambiguous. The germline V gene has CDR1 SGHTA and CDR2 FQGNSA. V was pared by 4 bases and J by 0 bases, with 4 bases between. The CDR3 sequence is 12 residues long. The CDR3 DNA is TGTGCCAGCAGCTCCTACTCCTACGAGCAGTACTTC. It specifies CASSSYSYEQYF.

This clone was observed a few times. J is TRBJ2-7 and V is TRBV19; the D gene is possibly TRBD1 (6 bases). Trimming stripped 5 bases from V and 1 base from J, with 12 bases between. Looked up from germline, CDR1 is LNHDA and CDR2 is SQIVND (reference sequence). The CDR3 runs to 14 residues. CDR3 sequence: CASSLGQGSYEQYF. CDR3 in DNA: TGTGCCAGTAGTCTTGGGCAGGGGTCCTACGAGCAGTACTTC. The complete variable domain, with remaining parts taken from reference TRBV19 and TRBJ2-7, reads DGGITQSPKYLFRKEGQNVTLSCEQNLNHDAMYWYRQDPGQGLRLIYYSQIVNDFQKGDIAEGYSVSREKKESFPLTVTSAQKNPTAFYLCASSLGQGSYEQYFGPGTRLTVT.

This clone was observed once. In the same sample, other DNA sequences code for this CDR3. The V and J genes are TRBV2 and TRBJ1-2; D is unresolved. This CDR3 is built from 12 residues. V lost 4 bases, J lost 2 bases, and 5 bases lay in between. Germline lookup yields CDR1 SNHLY and CDR2 FYNNEI. DNA of the CDR3: TGTGCCAGCAGTGGGCAGAACTATGGCTACACCTTC. It is translated as CASSGQNYGYTF.

The V call is TRBV12-3 or TRBV12-4, the J call TRBJ1-2, with D unresolved. V lost 2 bases and J lost 7, with 11 bases in between. This CDR3 has 13 residues. The CDR3 sequence is CASSLSSHSGYTF. The DNA for the CDR3 is TGTGCCAGCAGTTTAAGCAGTCACAGTGGCTACACCTTC.

V usage is TRBV10-1 and J usage is TRBJ2-1; 13 positions agree with TRBD2. This CDR3 has 17 residues. Germline lookup yields CDR1 WNHNN and CDR2 SYGVQD (reference sequence). V lost 5 bases, J lost 0 bases, and 4 bases stayed unmatched. This chain's CDR3 is CASSPLAGGSSYNEQFF. For the CDR3, the DNA is TGCGCCAGCAGTCCACTAGCGGGGGGGAGCTCCTACAATGAGCAGTTCTTC.

V and J are TRBV10-3 and TRBJ2-2; 9 nucleotides match TRBD2. The junction had 7 bases not matched to a gene; V was cut back by 2 bases and J by 6 bases. The germline V gene has CDR1 ENHRY and CDR2 SYGVKD. The CDR3 covers 16 residues. The CDR3 reads CAISETAGGQAGELFF. CDR3 sequence (DNA): TGTGCCATCAGTGAGACGGCGGGGGGGCAGGCCGGGGAGCTGTTTTTT.

Judged by abundance, this clone is medium-sized (0.01 to 0.1%). The chain links TRBV15 to TRBJ2-1; 9 bases are a match to TRBD2. Losses at the gene ends were 5 bases for V and 7 bases for J; bases not matched to a gene: 12. Germline loops: CDR1 LNHNV, CDR2 YYDKDF (reference sequence). This CDR3 contains 16 residues. For the CDR3, the DNA is TGTGCCACCAGCCCTGAGGGTAGCGGGGGCAGGAATGAGCAGTTCTTC. Its protein product is CATSPEGSGGRNEQFF.